Below are 32 T cell receptor beta chains sequenced from a single sample in a study of beta chain features in type 1 diabetes. Antigens for these TCRs are unknown. Points from the study as a whole: Patients with Type 1 diabetes showed moderately but significantly shorter TCRB CDR3s in all four CD4+ subsets.

The whole isolated RNA underwent reverse transcription, so sequencing captured expressed TCRB transcripts. Generated by immunoSEQ multiplex PCR, the TCRdb table keeps only in-frame clones and is missing some. The sample lists approximately 260,000 clones; less than 30% were seen once. Sequencing was performed on naive CD4+ T cells from blood. Source of these receptors: a woman in her 30s with type 1 diabetes.

This clone was counted only a few times. This chain joins TRBV15 and TRBJ2-5; D is possibly TRBD2 (5 bases). Trimming removed 5 bases at V and 2 bases at J, with 9 bases between. From germline, CDR1 is LNHNV and CDR2 YYDKDF (reference sequence). This CDR3 has 13 residues. The CDR3 region is CATSGRGQETQYF. The DNA of the CDR3 is TGTGCCACCAGCGGTCGGGGACAAGAGACCCAGTACTTC.

This clone was detected a few times. The J gene is TRBJ2-5, the V gene TRBV30; TRBD1 matches 7 bases. Germline CDR1 and CDR2: GTSNPN and SVGIG (reference sequence). The CDR3 loop spans 14 amino acids. V was pared by 0 bases and J by 4 bases, with 5 bases of the junction left unmatched. The CDR3 protein is CAWSVGGSVETQYF. The CDR3 region has the DNA TGTGCCTGGAGTGTAGGGGGCTCGGTAGAGACCCAGTACTTC.

This clone was counted only a few times. The rearrangement links TRBV6-6 to TRBJ1-5; 8 nucleotides match TRBD1. The junction had 3 bases not matched to a gene; V was cut back by 5 bases and J by 6 bases. The germline gives CDR1 MNHNY, CDR2 SVGAGI (reference sequence). This CDR3 is 13 amino acids long. CDR3 nucleotide sequence: TGTGCCAGCAGTGGACAGGGCGGTCAGCCCCAGCATTTT. Translation: CASSGQGGQPQHF.

As to this clone: Additional DNA sequences in this sample encode the identical CDR3. The CDR3 DNA follows: TGTGCCAGCAGCGTTAGCGGGGATTCCTACAATGAGCAGTTCTTC. Protein sequence: CASSVSGDSYNEQFF. The chain links TRBV9 to TRBJ2-1; the match to TRBD2 covers 8 bases. There are 15 residues in the CDR3. Germline lookup yields CDR1 SGDLS and CDR2 YYNGEE. Trimming cost V 2 bases and J 1 base; bases outside gene matches: 2.

J is TRBJ2-5 and V is TRBV29-1; 11 nucleotides align to TRBD2. The germline V gene has CDR1 SQVTM and CDR2 ANQGSEA. The CDR3 is 17 amino acids. V shed 4 bases, J shed 1 base, and the junction held 11 bases outside the gene matches. This CDR3 is CSVGFLAGGISQETQYF. The DNA for the CDR3 is TGCAGCGTTGGATTTCTAGCGGGAGGTATTAGCCAAGAGACCCAGTACTTC.

The J gene is TRBJ2-1, the V gene TRBV5-1, with D perhaps TRBD2 (5 bases). The CDR3 consists of 14 residues. Germline V gene data show CDR1 as SGHRS and CDR2 as YFSETQ. V was pared by 4 bases and J by 0 bases, with 8 bases between. The CDR3 DNA reads TGCGCCAGCAGCGCAGCGGTCTCCTACAATGAGCAGTTCTTC. Translation gives CASSAAVSYNEQFF.

This clone was counted between two and nine times. This chain joins TRBV6-4 and TRBJ2-1; TRBD2 might be the D (5 bases). This CDR3 contains 14 residues. Trimming took 3 bases from V and 5 from J, leaving 11 bases between them. Germline V gene sequence: CDR1 MRHNA, CDR2 SNTAGT. For the CDR3, the DNA is TGTGCCAGCAGTGAAATAGCGAGGAACAATGAGCAGTTCTTC. This sequence encodes CASSEIARNNEQFF.

The chain is built from TRBV15 and TRBJ1-2; possible D gene TRBD1, 5 bases. The V gene's germline CDR1 is LNHNV and CDR2 YYDKDF (reference sequence). Trimming took off 0 bases at V and 2 bases at J, with 13 bases between the two ends. The CDR3 consists of 16 residues. The CDR3 DNA reads TGTGCCACCAGCAGAGAATTGACAGTGCCAAACTATGGCTACACCTTC. Its translation: CATSRELTVPNYGYTF.

V and J are TRBV12-5 and TRBJ2-7; 7 nucleotides agree with TRBD1. The germline V gene has CDR1 LGHNT and CDR2 FRNRAP. CDR3 length: 16 residues. The ends lost 4 bases at V and 4 bases at J; junction bases unmatched: 13. For the CDR3, the DNA is TGTGCTAGTGGTTCGGCCCCGGGGACAGTGAAGTACGAGCAGTACTTC. This gives the protein CASGSAPGTVKYEQYF. Full variable domain (remainder filled in from reference TRBV12-5 and TRBJ2-7): DARVTQTPRHKVTEMGQEVTMRCQPILGHNTVFWYRQTMMQGLELLAYFRNRAPLDDSGMPKDRFSAEMPDATLATLKIQPSEPRDSAVYFCASGSAPGTVKYEQYFGPGTRLTVT.

In its sample, this clone was seen a few times. The rearrangement links TRBV23-1 to TRBJ1-5; possible D gene TRBD1, 5 bases. Being an ORF, TRBV23-1 has a function that is uncertain. The CDR3 runs to 16 residues. V was trimmed by 9 bases and J by 4 bases, leaving 22 bases between them. CDR3 coding DNA: TGCGCCAGAATCCAACGACAGTCCCCACTTAATCAGCCCCAGCATTTT. This translates into CARIQRQSPLNQPQHF.

A remark on this clone: Additional DNA sequences in this sample encode the identical CDR3. This sequence joins TRBV7-2 and TRBJ2-5; D gene uncertain. The CDR3 extends over 12 amino acids. Germline V lookup: CDR1 SGHTA, CDR2 FQGNSA. The V end lost 1 base, the J end lost 5 bases, and 5 bases lay between the germline ends. The CDR3 reads CASSLVGETQYF. The CDR3 nucleotides are TGTGCCAGCAGCTTAGTCGGTGAGACCCAGTACTTC.

The chain employs TRBV5-1 and TRBJ2-1; D remains ambiguous. Trimming took 4 bases from V and 4 from J, leaving 9 bases between them. Germline V gene lookup returns CDR1 SGHRS and CDR2 YFSETQ. This CDR3 is 13 amino acids long. Here the CDR3 reads CASSTESYNEQFF. The CDR3 bases are TGCGCCAGCAGCACGGAGAGTTACAATGAGCAGTTCTTC.

This sequence joins TRBV28 and TRBJ2-1, with 8 bases that match TRBD1. The CDR3 is 16 amino acids. Trimming removed 7 bases from V and 6 bases from J; junction bases left unmatched: 14. Germline values: CDR1 MDHEN, CDR2 SYDVKM. CDR3 nucleotides: TGTGCCAGCAATTCGATCGGGACAGGCCTACCCAATGAGCAGTTCTTC. Encoded protein: CASNSIGTGLPNEQFF.

This clone appeared a few times. The V gene is TRBV11-2, the J gene TRBJ1-5, with 7 bases matching TRBD1. Per the germline V gene, CDR1 is SGHAT and CDR2 is FQNNGV. V dropped 2 bases and J dropped 7; count of bases not matched to a gene: 5. This CDR3 has 14 residues. The CDR3 coding sequence is TGTGCCAGCAGCTTAACAGGGGCAGGACAGCCCCAGCATTTT. This translates into CASSLTGAGQPQHF. Using reference TRBV11-2 and TRBJ1-5 for the parts outside the CDR3, the full variable domain is EAGVAQSPRYKIIEKRQSVAFWCNPISGHATLYWYQQILGQGPKLLIQFQNNGVVDDSQLPKDRFSAERLKGVDSTLKIQPAKLEDSAVYLCASSLTGAGQPQHFGDGTRLSIL.

This rearrangement joins TRBV4-1 to TRBJ2-7; 7 nucleotides align to TRBD1. The CDR3 totals 15 residues. V was clipped by 1 base and J by 1 base; unmatched bases: 4. CDR1 and CDR2 (germline): MGHRA, YSYEKL. The CDR3, as DNA: TGCGCCAGCAGCCAAGCCGGGACAGCGTCCTACGAGCAGTACTTC. This gives the protein CASSQAGTASYEQYF.

This clone has only a few counts. Additional DNA sequences in this sample encode the identical CDR3. This chain links TRBV9 with TRBJ2-3; TRBD2 is a possible D gene (5 bases). The CDR3 length is 14 residues. CDR1 is SGDLS, CDR2 YYNGEE, per germline. The V and J ends lost 4 bases and 0 bases respectively, with 9 bases between them. In DNA, the CDR3 is TGTGCCAGCAGCCCTCGGACTAGCACAGATACGCAGTATTTT. Its translation: CASSPRTSTDTQYF. Full variable domain (rest looked up from reference TRBV9 and TRBJ2-3): DSGVTQTPKHLITATGQRVTLRCSPRSGDLSVYWYQQSLDQGLQFLIQYYNGEERAKGNILERFSAQQFPDLHSELNLSSLELGDSALYFCASSPRTSTDTQYFGPGTRLTVL.

This clone was observed a handful of times. J is TRBJ1-2 and V is TRBV9, with D possibly TRBD1 on 6 matching bases. Per the germline V gene, CDR1 is SGDLS and CDR2 is YYNGEE. This CDR3 has 15 amino acids. Deletions cut 0 bases from V and 5 bases from J, with 14 bases between. The CDR3 loop reads CASSVGSDSVYGYTF. Written as DNA, the CDR3 is TGTGCCAGCAGCGTAGGATCGGACAGTGTTTATGGCTACACCTTC.

The CDR3: CASSLISGETNEKLFF. The CDR3 DNA follows: TGCGCCAGCAGCTTGATCTCGGGAGAAACTAATGAAAAACTGTTTTTT. The chain uses TRBV5-1 and TRBJ1-4; D gene unclear. Germline-derived CDR1 and CDR2 are SGHRS and YFSETQ. This CDR3 has 16 amino acids. Trimming left V 1 base short and J 1 base short, with 11 bases between. Together with reference TRBV5-1 and TRBJ1-4, the CDR3 gives the full variable domain: KAGVTQTPRYLIKTRGQQVTLSCSPISGHRSVSWYQQTPGQGLQFLFEYFSETQRNKGNFPGRFSGRQFSNSRSEMNVSTLELGDSALYLCASSLISGETNEKLFFGSGTQLSVL.

The chain uses TRBV11-2 and TRBJ2-7; 8 nucleotides agree with TRBD2. The CDR3 is made up of 12 amino acids. Germline lookup yields CDR1 SGHAT and CDR2 FQNNGV. Trimming took 1 base from V and 8 from J; bases not matched to a gene: 1. The CDR3 nucleotides are TGTGCCAGCAGCTTAGCGGGAGGGCAGCAGTACTTC. Amino acids: CASSLAGGQQYF.

This clone was seen a handful of times. The V and J genes are TRBV19 and TRBJ2-1; 9 bases fit TRBD1. Trimming removed 5 bases from V and 8 bases from J; junction bases left unmatched: 7. This CDR3 comprises 14 residues. CDR1 is LNHDA and CDR2 is SQIVND in the germline V gene (reference sequence). The CDR3 protein is CASSPRDRVYEQFF. The CDR3 region has the DNA TGTGCCAGTAGTCCCCGGGACAGGGTGTATGAGCAGTTCTTC.

This clone appeared a few times. This chain connects TRBV15 to TRBJ2-1; D gene uncertain. V lost 0 bases and J lost 0, with 12 bases in between. CDR3 size: 17 residues. CDR1 and CDR2 from the germline V gene are LNHNV and YYDKDF (reference sequence). The CDR3 is CATSRDPPYSSYNEQFF. In DNA, the CDR3 is TGTGCCACCAGCAGAGATCCCCCTTATAGCTCCTACAATGAGCAGTTCTTC.

This chain connects TRBV7-9 to TRBJ1-2; 8 bases fit TRBD1. Germline trimming cut 6 bases from V and 5 bases from J; bases unmatched to any gene: 11. Looked up from germline, CDR1 is SEHNR and CDR2 is FQNEAQ (reference sequence). The CDR3 totals 15 residues. CDR3 region: CASSSFRTGNYGYTF. Here the CDR3 DNA reads TGTGCCAGCAGTTCATTCAGGACAGGGAATTATGGCTACACCTTC. The full variable domain, with the rest looked up from reference TRBV7-9 and TRBJ1-2, is DTGVSQNPRHKITKRGQNVTFRCDPISEHNRLYWYRQTLGQGPEFLTYFQNEAQLEKSRLLSDRFSAERPKGSFSTLEIQRTEQGDSAMYLCASSSFRTGNYGYTFGSGTRLTVV.

The table lists this clone with a few counts. The chain joins TRBV28 to TRBJ2-1, with TRBD1 as a possible D gene (6 bases). Germline assignment: CDR1 MDHEN and CDR2 SYDVKM. The CDR3 is 15 residues long. Trimming stripped 6 bases from V and 8 bases from J, with 20 bases between. The CDR3 sequence is CASRTGSPLKDEQFF. The CDR3, as DNA: TGTGCCAGCAGAACAGGGAGCCCCTTGAAGGATGAGCAGTTCTTC.

The gene calls are TRBV2 and TRBJ1-2; D unclear. V lost 7 bases and J 8 bases, leaving 11 bases between the germline ends. CDR1 and CDR2 from the germline V gene are SNHLY and FYNNEI. The CDR3 runs to 11 residues. The CDR3 protein is CASTTEGGYTF. CDR3 nucleotides: TGTGCCAGCACGACGGAGGGAGGCTACACCTTC.

J is TRBJ1-2 and V is TRBV29-1; D might be TRBD1 (6 bases). CDR1 is SQVTM, CDR2 ANQGSEA, per germline. The CDR3 consists of 13 residues. V dropped 2 bases and J dropped 5 bases, with 12 bases sitting between them. This CDR3 is CSVERVRGYGYTF. The CDR3 DNA is TGCAGCGTTGAAAGGGTCAGGGGATATGGCTACACCTTC.

Of note for this clone: A junction boundary mismatches the germline segment, possibly from a read error. The V gene is TRBV30, the J gene TRBJ1-2; D remains unclear. The CDR3 spans 13 residues. CDR1 and CDR2 from the germline V gene are GTSNPN and SVGIG (reference sequence). The CDR3 coding sequence is TGTGCCTGTACGGGCACGACTAGTGCTGGCTGCACCTTC. Translation: CACTGTTSAGCTF. The whole variable domain, filled in from reference TRBV30 and TRBJ1-2, reads SQTIHQWPATLVQPVGSPLSLECTVEGTSNPNLYWYRQAAGRGLQLLFYSVGIGQISSEVPQNLSASRPQDRQFILSSKKLLLSDSGFYLCACTGTTSAGCTFGSGTRLTVV.

This clone was seen more than once but under ten times. An end of the junction does not agree with germline; a read error may underlie this. The chain uses TRBV7-3 and TRBJ2-1; 10 bases are shared with TRBD2. Germline loops: CDR1 SGHTA, CDR2 FQGTGA. The CDR3 runs 17 residues. CDR3 sequence (DNA): TGTGCCAGCAGCCTAACAGCTAGCGGGAGCTCCTACAATGAGCAGTTCTTC. Amino acid sequence: CASSLTASGSSYNEQFF.

V gene TRBV19 combines with J gene TRBJ2-5; TRBD1 is a possible D gene (6 bases). CDR1 and CDR2 (germline): LNHDA, SQIVND (reference sequence). The V gene lost 5 bases and the J gene lost 1 base, with 11 bases spanning the gap. This CDR3 is 14 amino acids long. CDR3 DNA sequence: TGTGCCAGTAGTCCGGACAGCGTCCAAGAGACCCAGTACTTC. Amino acid sequence: CASSPDSVQETQYF.

V usage is TRBV18 and J usage is TRBJ2-4, with D possibly being TRBD1 (5 bases). Germline-derived CDR1 and CDR2 are KGHSH and LQKENI. V shed 2 bases and J shed 10 bases, with 9 bases lying between them. CDR3 length equals 12 residues. The CDR3 nucleotides read TGTGCCAGCTCACCATCCCCAGGGATTCAGTACTTC. It translates to CASSPSPGIQYF.

This clone was seen a few times. The chain combines TRBV15 with TRBJ2-7; 9 bases match TRBD2. From germline, CDR1 is LNHNV and CDR2 YYDKDF (reference sequence). This CDR3 comprises 20 residues. V shed 1 base and J 5 bases; nucleotides not matched to a gene: 21. CDR3 sequence (DNA): TGTGCCACCAGCAGAGGGAGGGGGAAATTACCGGGACTAGCTTCCCACGAGCAGTACTTC. It specifies CATSRGRGKLPGLASHEQYF.

J is TRBJ2-1 and V is TRBV7-2; 12 bases line up with TRBD2. The CDR3 totals 17 residues. The V and J ends lost 1 base and 6 bases, in that order; junction bases with no gene match: 7. Germline values: CDR1 SGHTA, CDR2 FQGNSA. The CDR3 nucleotides read TGTGCCAGCAGCTTAGAGTCAGGACTAGCGGGACGCAATGAGCAGTTCTTC. Encoded protein: CASSLESGLAGRNEQFF. Complete variable domain (other parts from reference TRBV7-2 and TRBJ2-1): GAGVSQSPSNKVTEKGKDVELRCDPISGHTALYWYRQSLGQGLEFLIYFQGNSAPDKSGLPSDRFSAERTGGSVSTLTIQRTQQEDSAVYLCASSLESGLAGRNEQFFGPGTRLTVL.

V and J are TRBV29-1 and TRBJ2-1; 9 bases are shared with TRBD2. CDR1 is SQVTM and CDR2 is ANQGSEA in the germline V gene. This CDR3 has 17 amino acids. V lost 3 bases, J lost 9 bases, and 18 bases stayed unmatched. The CDR3 DNA is TGCAGCGTTGACATCCCTTCTAGCGGGATGACTTGGGGTGAGCAGTTCTTC. It specifies CSVDIPSSGMTWGEQFF.